This T cell receptor (beta chain) was recovered during a study of chemoradiotherapy in HPV16-positive cancers. The germline gives CDR1 SGHNT, CDR2 YYREEE (reference sequence). The CDR3 has 16 residues. Trimming left V 0 bases short and J 1 base short, with 10 bases between. Measured with immunoSEQ multiplex PCR; TCRdb has only the in-frame clones, and not every one. Among 25,000 to 35,000 clones listed, about 85% were seen once. The study, taken as a whole, reports: HPV-responsive T-cell expansion during chemoradiotherapy was linked to improved recurrence-free survival in HPV16-positive patients.

Comment on this clone: Its antigen is not known.

This material consisted of blood, taken from a patient who underwent chemoradiotherapy. The sequence was obtained from a human donor with HPV-associated anogenital cancer. The chain has TRBV5-4 and TRBJ2-2, with D uncertain. The CDR3 region has the DNA TGTGCCAGCAGCTTGGATACAATCCTGAACACCGGGGAGCTGTTTTTT. Its translation is CASSLDTILNTGELFF.